This record covers a single TCR beta chain. Its antigen is still unknown. Compared with germline, one end of the junction differs, possibly owing to a read error. Naive CD4+ T cells were purified with Tregs depleted by CD25. The study, taken as a whole, reports: The larger-cohort validation was restricted to a single TCR beta V-J rearrangement rather than whole repertoires.

The CDR3 runs 15 residues. The germline gives CDR1 MDHEN, CDR2 SYDVKM. Full-length variable regions came from constant-region reverse primers plus semi-nested Nested Universal Primer A PCR. One entry per CDR3 protein, called by TCRdb with MiXCR from the 5' RACE reads. The sample includes nearly 55,000 distinct CDR3 sequences, around 24% of them seen just once. This TCR was sampled from a female donor with breast cancer. Sequencing was carried out using tumor-infiltrating naive CD4+ T cells sorted from the breast tumor. As for subset: naive CD4+ T cells, CD4+CD45RA+CD25-. This sequence joins TRBV28 and TRBJ2-7; 8 nucleotides align to TRBD1. CDR3 sequence (DNA): TGTGCCAGCAGAGGGACAGGCGTCCCTTCCTGCGAGCAGTACTTC. Its protein product is CASRGTGVPSCEQYF.